Shown below are 16 T cell receptor beta chains from a single sample sequenced in a study of PD-1 blockade in classical Hodgkin lymphoma. Produced via immunoSEQ multiplex PCR; TCRdb's table is partial and in-frame only. Among 40,000 or so clones, 86% were seen once, and the ten largest hold more than 5.5%. With no exception, relapse followed autologous stem cell transplantation in all patients, and brentuximab vedotin exposure varied. The sequences come from peripheral blood mononuclear cells (PBMCs), collected before the second cycle of nivolumab. The receptors stem from a human donor with classical Hodgkin lymphoma.

The chain is built from TRBV10-3 and TRBJ2-7; tentatively, D is TRBD2 (7 bases). From germline, CDR1 is ENHRY and CDR2 SYGVKD. The CDR3 is made up of 13 amino acids. The V end was cut by 11 bases, the J end by 9 bases, with 23 bases between. The CDR3 loop is CALGGGELKWQYF. In DNA, the CDR3 is TGTGCCCTCGGAGGGGGGGAGCTAAAGTGGCAGTACTTC.

This rearrangement joins TRBV11-1 to TRBJ2-2; no reliable D call. CDR1 is SGHAT and CDR2 is FQDESV in the germline V gene (reference sequence). The V end lost 0 bases, the J end lost 2 bases, and 7 bases lay between the germline ends. The CDR3 is 15 amino acids. The CDR3, as DNA: TGTGCCAGCAGCTTAGCGGCTCGAAACACCGGGGAGCTGTTTTTT. It encodes CASSLAARNTGELFF.

The rearrangement uses TRBV5-1 and TRBJ2-3, with 11 positions matching TRBD2. The germline V gene encodes CDR1 SGHRS and CDR2 YFSETQ. The CDR3 is 18 residues long. J lost 2 bases, V lost 4 bases, and 12 bases had no gene match. CDR3: CASSPRDSGRALTDTQYF. CDR3 coding DNA: TGCGCCAGCAGCCCCCGAGATAGCGGGAGGGCCCTCACAGATACGCAGTATTTT.

This clone showed up just once. This rearrangement joins TRBV5-4 to TRBJ2-5, with 8 bases aligning to TRBD1. The last part of the DNA fits TRBJ2-7 better; the J call may be wrong. CDR3 size: 13 residues. CDR1 SGHNT and CDR2 YYREEE come from the germline V gene (reference sequence). CDR3 bases: TGTGCCAGCAGCCTGACAGGGGAGGACGAGCAGTACTTC. Its translation: CASSLTGEDEQYF.

The rearrangement joins TRBV27 to TRBJ2-2; D uncertain. Germline CDR1 is MNHEY and CDR2 is SMNVEV (reference sequence). Between the trimmed V and J ends, which lost 3 bases and 3 bases, there was a span of 5 bases. The CDR3 extends over 13 amino acids. CDR3 in amino acids: CASSLGYTGELFF. CDR3 in DNA: TGTGCCAGCAGTTTGGGTTACACCGGGGAGCTGTTTTTT.

J is TRBJ2-2 and V is TRBV7-3, with 10 nucleotides matching TRBD2. The length of the CDR3 is 17 residues. Germline CDR1 and CDR2: SGHTA and FQGTGA. V dropped 4 bases and J dropped 3; count of bases not matched to a gene: 8. CDR3 nucleotide sequence: TGTGCCAGCAGCTCCTTTGTAGCGGGGGGCTACACCGGGGAGCTGTTTTTT. Amino acid sequence: CASSSFVAGGYTGELFF.

This chain connects TRBV7-8 to TRBJ1-5, with 7 bases identical to TRBD1. The CDR3 extends over 14 amino acids. After removal of 5 bases from V and 2 bases from J, the junction contained 3 bases not matched to a gene. Germline V gives CDR1 SGHVS, CDR2 FQNEAQ. The CDR3 DNA sequence: TGTGCCAGCAGCAGAGACAGGGGCAATCAGCCCCAGCATTTT. Its translation: CASSRDRGNQPQHF.

The gene calls are TRBV28 and TRBJ2-5, with D possibly matching TRBD2 (5 bases). V was shortened by 5 bases and J by 4 bases, with 20 bases between the two germline ends. The germline V gene encodes CDR1 MDHEN and CDR2 SYDVKM. The CDR3 runs 16 residues. CDR3 in DNA: TGTGCCAGCAGTCTCTCCGCGGGCAGCATCCTAGAGACCCAGTACTTC. Its translation: CASSLSAGSILETQYF.

V is TRBV13 and J is TRBJ2-3; 7 bases agree with TRBD2. This CDR3 is built from 16 residues. V lost 5 bases to trimming and J lost 3 bases; unmatched junction nucleotides: 11. Looked up from germline, CDR1 is PRHDT and CDR2 is FYEKMQ (reference sequence). Here the CDR3 reads CASSVEGGRLTDTQYF. In DNA, the CDR3 is TGTGCCAGCAGCGTAGAGGGCGGGAGACTAACAGATACGCAGTATTTT.

The chain recombines TRBV19 with TRBJ1-1, with TRBD1 matching over 9 bases. This CDR3 has 13 amino acids. J lost 6 bases, V lost 4 bases, and 3 bases had no gene match. CDR1 is LNHDA and CDR2 is SQIVND in the germline V gene (reference sequence). This CDR3 is CASSRDRAPEAFF. CDR3 sequence (DNA): TGTGCCAGTAGTAGGGACAGGGCCCCTGAAGCTTTCTTT.

The chain has TRBV7-3 and TRBJ2-2; D is unresolved. The CDR3 contains 14 residues. Germline V gives CDR1 SGHTA, CDR2 FQGTGA. V shed 5 bases and J shed 3 bases, with 10 bases lying between them. The CDR3 DNA sequence: TGTGCCAGCAGCATCCTTGGGGACACCGGGGAGCTGTTTTTT. Amino acid sequence: CASSILGDTGELFF.

This rearrangement joins TRBV28 to TRBJ2-5; TRBD1 is a possible D gene (6 bases). Germline CDR1 is MDHEN and CDR2 is SYDVKM. V gave up 3 bases and J gave up 1 base, with 15 bases separating them. This CDR3 comprises 16 residues. The DNA of the CDR3 is TGTGCCAGCAGTTTCCTCTCGACAGGCCTCCAAGAGACCCAGTACTTC. Translating gives CASSFLSTGLQETQYF.

V gene TRBV28 combines with J gene TRBJ1-3, with TRBD1 as a possible D gene (5 bases). With 3 bases removed from V and 2 bases from J, the gap between germline ends came to 8 bases. Germline values: CDR1 MDHEN, CDR2 SYDVKM. The CDR3 extends over 14 amino acids. The CDR3 loop is CASSFRGAGNTIYF. CDR3 nucleotides: TGTGCCAGCAGTTTTCGGGGGGCTGGAAACACCATATATTTT.

The chain links TRBV28 to TRBJ2-7; TRBD2 matches 14 bases. V was pared by 3 bases and J by 1 base, with 5 bases of the junction left unmatched. The CDR3 length is 17 residues. CDR1 is MDHEN and CDR2 is SYDVKM in the germline V gene. Here the CDR3 DNA reads TGTGCCAGCAGTTTTTCGGGACTAGCGGGAGTTTCCTACGAGCAGTACTTC. Translated, it gives CASSFSGLAGVSYEQYF.

The V and J genes are TRBV9 and TRBJ1-2; a weak D match, TRBD1 (5 bases). Germline CDR1 reads SGDLS; CDR2 reads YYNGEE. This CDR3 comprises 15 residues. Trimming pared 0 bases from V and 2 bases from J, leaving 11 bases between. The CDR3 bases are TGTGCCAGCAGCGTAGATGGGGGGAAAAACTATGGCTACACCTTC. Translating it yields CASSVDGGKNYGYTF.

The chain carries TRBV10-3 and TRBJ2-3, with D maybe TRBD1 (8 bases). The germline V and J ends were trimmed by 7 bases and 3 bases, with 14 bases remaining between them. Germline CDR1 is ENHRY and CDR2 is SYGVKD. The length of the CDR3 is 14 residues. CDR3 in DNA: TGTGCCATCAAAGGACAGGGAGGGACAGATACGCAGTATTTT. Translating it yields CAIKGQGGTDTQYF.